Presented here are 28 T cell receptor beta chains from one specimen sequenced in a study of T cell responses to AZD1222 COVID-19 vaccine. Data came from immunoSEQ multiplex PCR; TCRdb stores just in-frame clones and leaves some out. The table has about 200,000 clones, 85% to 95% seen once. The sequencing here drew on peripheral blood, taken 28 days after the second dose of the MenACWY control vaccine. These TCRs come from an adult who received the MenACWY meningococcal vaccine as a control.

J is TRBJ2-2 and V is TRBV6-1; D might be TRBD1 (6 bases). With 3 bases removed from V and 3 bases from J, the gap between germline ends came to 11 bases. CDR1 and CDR2 (germline): MNHNS, SASEGT. This CDR3 is 15 amino acids long. The CDR3 spells CASSDFDRYTGELFF. The CDR3 nucleotides read TGTGCCAGCAGTGATTTCGACAGGTACACCGGGGAGCTGTTTTTT.

CDR3 DNA sequence: TGTGCCAGCAGTTTCGACGAGGGCACTGAAGCTTTCTTT. Translating it yields CASSFDEGTEAFF. The chain combines TRBV27 with TRBJ1-1, with D hard to call. V lost 3 bases, J lost 4 bases, and 9 bases lay in between. Per germline, CDR1 MNHEY and CDR2 SMNVEV (reference sequence). The CDR3 is 13 residues long.

The gene calls are TRBV19 and TRBJ1-2; maybe TRBD1 (6 bases). Between the trimmed V and J ends, which lost 7 bases and 4 bases, there was a span of 16 bases. The CDR3 is made up of 14 amino acids. The germline CDR1 and CDR2 sequences are LNHDA and SQIVND (reference sequence). DNA for the CDR3: TGTGCCAGTATCACAAGGACAGCCAGCTATGGCTACACCTTC. Protein product: CASITRTASYGYTF.

This chain connects TRBV19 to TRBJ2-7; possibly TRBD2 for D (5 bases). V gave up 6 bases and J gave up 6 bases, with 15 bases separating them. Germline V CDR1 and CDR2: LNHDA, SQIVND (reference sequence). The CDR3 contains 13 residues. The CDR3 nucleotides are TGTGCCAGTAGATTTCTAGGAGGCGGCGAGCAGTACTTC. It yields the protein CASRFLGGGEQYF.

The chain couples TRBV7-8 to TRBJ2-1; D gene ambiguous. This CDR3 is 15 amino acids long. V gave up 5 bases and J gave up 8 bases, with 19 bases separating them. Germline assignment: CDR1 SGHVS and CDR2 FQNEAQ. The CDR3 region is CASSPLVGSLHEQFF. The CDR3 DNA reads as TGTGCCAGCAGCCCGCTGGTTGGGTCCCTCCATGAGCAGTTCTTC.

The chain is built from TRBV5-6 and TRBJ2-1; D remains unclear. The length of the CDR3 is 12 residues. Germline V gene data show CDR1 as SGHDT and CDR2 as YYEEEE. V gave up 4 bases and J gave up 6 bases, with 8 bases separating them. The CDR3 DNA reads as TGTGCCAGCAGCCTGGTGGTCAATGAGCAGTTCTTC. Protein sequence: CASSLVVNEQFF.

The rearrangement uses TRBV30 and TRBJ1-1; D not resolved. Germline-derived CDR1 and CDR2 are GTSNPN and SVGIG (reference sequence). Trimming shortened V by 1 base and J by 4 bases, and 4 bases separated the two germline ends. CDR3 size: 11 residues. The DNA for the CDR3 is TGTGCCTGGAGTGCCCTCACTGAAGCTTTCTTT. Translated, it gives CAWSALTEAFF. The complete variable domain, with remaining parts taken from reference TRBV30 and TRBJ1-1, reads SQTIHQWPATLVQPVGSPLSLECTVEGTSNPNLYWYRQAAGRGLQLLFYSVGIGQISSEVPQNLSASRPQDRQFILSSKKLLLSDSGFYLCAWSALTEAFFGQGTRLTVV.

The chain joins TRBV7-2 to TRBJ1-3; D gene uncertain. The germline V gene encodes CDR1 SGHTA and CDR2 FQGNSA. The V end lost 8 bases, the J end lost 2 bases, and 10 bases lay between the germline ends. The CDR3 loop spans 13 amino acids. CDR3 coding DNA: TGTGCCAGCCTTCTTGGGGCTGGAAACACCATATATTTT. This translates into CASLLGAGNTIYF. Drawing the rest from reference TRBV7-2 and TRBJ1-3, the complete variable domain is GAGVSQSPSNKVTEKGKDVELRCDPISGHTALYWYRQSLGQGLEFLIYFQGNSAPDKSGLPSDRFSAERTGGSVSTLTIQRTQQEDSAVYLCASLLGAGNTIYFGEGSWLTVV.

The V call is TRBV24-1, the J call TRBJ1-5; the D gene is possibly TRBD1 (5 bases). CDR1 and CDR2 from the germline V gene are KGHDR and SFDVKD. This CDR3 spans 12 amino acids. V lost 5 bases to trimming and J lost 9 bases, with 10 bases between them. As DNA, the CDR3 is TGTGCCACCAGTGTTATGGGGACGCCCCAGCATTTT. This sequence encodes CATSVMGTPQHF.

The chain has TRBV18 and TRBJ1-5; D call uncertain. The germline gives CDR1 KGHSH, CDR2 LQKENI. V was trimmed by 3 bases and J by 2 bases, leaving 5 bases between them. This CDR3 has 13 residues. In DNA form, the CDR3 reads TGTGCCAGCTCACCTGAGGGCAATCAGCCCCAGCATTTT. It yields the protein CASSPEGNQPQHF.

The CDR3 sequence is CASSPTPGGPTEAFF. The CDR3 coding sequence is TGTGCCAGCTCACCGACGCCAGGGGGCCCCACTGAAGCTTTCTTT. V and J are TRBV18 and TRBJ1-1; the match to TRBD1 covers 8 bases. V lost 3 bases and J lost 4; bases outside the gene matches: 7. CDR3 length: 15 residues. From germline, CDR1 is KGHSH and CDR2 LQKENI.

The DNA of the CDR3 is TGCGCCAGCAGCCATCCCCCGGAGGGACGTTACGAGCAGTACTTC. Its protein is CASSHPPEGRYEQYF. The chain is built from TRBV4-1 and TRBJ2-7, with D possibly being TRBD2 (6 bases). Deletions cut 3 bases from V and 4 bases from J, with 16 bases between. Germline V CDR1 and CDR2: MGHRA, YSYEKL. The CDR3 consists of 15 residues.

The genes are TRBV9 and TRBJ1-3; no clear D. Trimming left V 0 bases short and J 0 bases short, with 10 bases between. Looked up from germline, CDR1 is SGDLS and CDR2 is YYNGEE. The CDR3 has 16 residues. The CDR3 sequence is CASSVGAVYSGNTIYF. In DNA, the CDR3 is TGTGCCAGCAGCGTAGGGGCCGTTTACTCTGGAAACACCATATATTTT. Filled out from reference TRBV9 and TRBJ1-3, the complete variable domain reads DSGVTQTPKHLITATGQRVTLRCSPRSGDLSVYWYQQSLDQGLQFLIQYYNGEERAKGNILERFSAQQFPDLHSELNLSSLELGDSALYFCASSVGAVYSGNTIYFGEGSWLTVV.

The J gene is TRBJ1-1, the V gene TRBV6-6; 7 bases agree with TRBD1. CDR1 is MNHNY, CDR2 SVGAGI, per germline (reference sequence). CDR3 length: 16 amino acids. Trimming cost V 5 bases and J 0 bases; bases outside gene matches: 9. DNA for the CDR3: TGTGCCAGCAGTCGATCCCTAGGACAGGTGAACACTGAAGCTTTCTTT. It encodes CASSRSLGQVNTEAFF.

The V call is TRBV28, the J call TRBJ1-1; D call uncertain. V lost 7 bases and J 7 bases, leaving 16 bases between the germline ends. The CDR3 length is 13 residues. The germline CDR1 and CDR2 sequences are MDHEN and SYDVKM. The CDR3 is CASIPEMWGEAFF. As DNA, the CDR3 is TGTGCCAGCATTCCCGAAATGTGGGGTGAAGCTTTCTTT.

The rearrangement links TRBV30 to TRBJ1-2; no reliable D call. CDR3 length: 13 residues. CDR1 and CDR2 (germline): GTSNPN, SVGIG (reference sequence). Trimming took 0 bases from V and 1 from J, leaving 6 bases between them. CDR3 amino acids: CAWSVSLNYGYTF. The CDR3, as DNA: TGTGCCTGGAGTGTATCACTTAACTATGGCTACACCTTC.

The CDR3 sequence is CASSTWTSGSRNEQFF. Here the CDR3 DNA reads TGTGCCAGTAGTACTTGGACTAGCGGGAGTCGTAATGAGCAGTTCTTC. This chain uses TRBV19 with TRBJ2-1; 13 bases align to TRBD2. The CDR3 totals 16 residues. Germline V gives CDR1 LNHDA, CDR2 SQIVND (reference sequence). Germline trimming cut 4 bases from V and 7 bases from J; bases unmatched to any gene: 7.

The V call is TRBV28, the J call TRBJ1-5; 7 bases map to TRBD1. CDR1 is MDHEN and CDR2 is SYDVKM in the germline V gene. The CDR3 extends over 17 amino acids. The ends lost 6 bases at V and 1 base at J; junction bases unmatched: 12. This CDR3 is CASSQPGTAPSNQPQHF. Here the CDR3 DNA reads TGTGCCAGCAGCCAACCTGGGACAGCTCCAAGCAATCAGCCCCAGCATTTT.

Concerning this clone itself: One end of the junction fails to match germline, which may point to a read error. The chain links TRBV5-1 to TRBJ1-1; the D gene is possibly TRBD1 (6 bases). Germline CDR1 reads SGHRS; CDR2 reads YFSETQ. The CDR3 extends over 11 amino acids. CDR3: CASYEGGPRIF. CDR3 coding DNA: TGCGCCAGCTATGAGGGGGGGCCCCGCATCTTT.

The chain couples TRBV18 to TRBJ1-1; perhaps TRBD1 as D (5 bases). The germline gives CDR1 KGHSH, CDR2 LQKENI. V gave up 3 bases and J gave up 1 base, with 9 bases separating them. The CDR3 is 14 residues long. CDR3 coding DNA: TGTGCCAGCTCACCCGTCGGGGGGAACACTGAAGCTTTCTTT. This translates into CASSPVGGNTEAFF.

The CDR3 protein is CASRGQLDQPQHF. In nucleotides, the CDR3 is TGTGCCAGCAGGGGACAGCTCGATCAGCCCCAGCATTTT. The chain uses TRBV12-3 or TRBV12-4 and TRBJ1-5; the match to TRBD1 covers 7 bases. The CDR3 contains 13 residues. Germline trimming cut 6 bases from V and 5 bases from J; bases unmatched to any gene: 4.

The gene calls are TRBV27 and TRBJ1-6; possibly TRBD1 for D (5 bases). In germline, CDR1 is MNHEY, CDR2 SMNVEV (reference sequence). CDR3 length: 12 amino acids. V lost 8 bases and J lost 7, with 9 bases in between. The CDR3 is CASGRQNSPLHF. DNA of the CDR3: TGTGCCAGCGGACGACAGAATTCACCCCTCCACTTT.

This chain connects TRBV19 to TRBJ2-7; tentatively, D is TRBD1 (5 bases). Trimming stripped 6 bases from V and 3 bases from J, with 12 bases between. The CDR3 consists of 13 residues. Looked up from germline, CDR1 is LNHDA and CDR2 is SQIVND (reference sequence). CDR3 nucleotides: TGTGCCAGTAGCCTACAGGCTTACTACGAGCAGTACTTC. It is translated as CASSLQAYYEQYF.

V gene TRBV4-2 combines with J gene TRBJ2-1, with 7 bases matching TRBD2. The J segment lost 6 bases and the V segment lost 3 bases, leaving 14 bases of the junction unmatched. Germline values: CDR1 LGHNA, CDR2 YNFKEQ. The CDR3 loop spans 17 amino acids. As DNA, the CDR3 is TGTGCCAGCAGCCACTCTTTACGTCGGGAGGCCGTCAATGAGCAGTTCTTC. Encoded protein: CASSHSLRREAVNEQFF.

The chain links TRBV10-3 to TRBJ1-4; possibly TRBD1 for D (5 bases). The CDR3 consists of 15 residues. Looked up from germline, CDR1 is ENHRY and CDR2 is SYGVKD. The ends were cut back, 2 bases at V and 3 bases at J, with 10 bases in the middle. The CDR3 DNA follows: TGTGCCATCAGTGAGGCGGGGGGAGCTAATGAAAAACTGTTTTTT. Translating gives CAISEAGGANEKLFF.

A single count supports this clone. This rearrangement joins TRBV6-1 to TRBJ2-4; the match to TRBD2 covers 13 bases. CDR3 length: 20 residues. J lost 0 bases, V lost 4 bases, and 12 bases had no gene match. CDR1 is MNHNS, CDR2 SASEGT, per germline. The CDR3 nucleotides are TGTGCCAGCAGTGTACTAGCGGGAGGGCCCAGGGGGCCAGCCAAAAACATTCAGTACTTC. It yields the protein CASSVLAGGPRGPAKNIQYF.

V is TRBV3-1 (or the pseudogene TRBV3-2) and J is TRBJ1-3; 7 bases agree with TRBD1. V was pared by 4 bases and J by 4 bases, with 7 bases of the junction left unmatched. Germline assignment: CDR1 LGHDT and CDR2 YNNKEL (reference sequence). The CDR3 loop spans 15 amino acids. CDR3 region: CASSPRGGGGNTIYF. As DNA, the CDR3 is TGTGCCAGCAGCCCCCGCGGAGGGGGCGGAAACACCATATATTTT.

Only one count was recorded for this clone. This chain connects TRBV7-3 to TRBJ2-7, with TRBD1 identical over 9 bases. The CDR3 is 15 residues long. J was trimmed by 5 bases and V by 3 bases; bases with no gene match: 8. Germline-derived CDR1 and CDR2 are SGHTA and FQGTGA. The CDR3 is CASSLSGQGNHEQYF. Here the CDR3 DNA reads TGTGCCAGCAGCTTGTCGGGACAGGGTAACCACGAGCAGTACTTC.